These 3 T cell receptor beta chains originate from one sample sequenced in a study of spatial heterogeneity in lung cancer. In TCRdb, the 5' RACE reads were re-called with MiXCR into one record per CDR3 protein. The sample comprises roughly 28,000 distinct CDR3 sequences, around 7.4% of which are singletons, and more than 20% rests with the top ten. No antigen has been assigned to these receptors. Study-wide results and limits: Mutation tallies in tumors tracked expanded intratumoral alpha and beta TCR counts.

Time point specified: sample taken at primary tumor resection. The sample in question was lung tumor tissue, obtained at surgery. Receptor source: a male donor with early-stage non-small cell lung cancer.

In this sample, this clonotype turned up many times. The J gene is TRBJ2-7, the V gene TRBV6-2 or TRBV6-3; D ambiguous. The CDR3 consists of 11 residues. Per the germline V gene, CDR1 is MNHEY and CDR2 is SVGEGT. Trimming pared 5 bases from V and 1 base from J, leaving 3 bases between. The DNA for the CDR3 is TGTGCCAGCAGTGCTTCCTACGAGCAGTACTTC. This translates into CASSASYEQYF.

This clonotype was picked up many times. The chain uses TRBV7-2 and TRBJ2-2; 7 bases fit TRBD1. Germline V gene data show CDR1 as SGHTA and CDR2 as FQGNSA. This CDR3 comprises 16 residues. The ends lost 6 bases at V and 2 bases at J; junction bases unmatched: 9. The CDR3 nucleotides are TGTGCCAGCAGTAGAGGGACAGTGCTAAACACCGGGGAGCTGTTTTTT. Amino acid sequence: CASSRGTVLNTGELFF.

The sample holds many counts of this clonotype. The J gene is TRBJ1-2, the V gene TRBV29-1; maybe TRBD1 (6 bases). Between the trimmed V and J ends, which lost 4 bases and 8 bases, there was a span of 14 bases. The CDR3 totals 12 residues. Looked up from germline, CDR1 is SQVTM and CDR2 is ANQGSEA. The CDR3 sequence: CSVGTAMEGYTF. DNA of the CDR3: TGCAGCGTTGGGACAGCTATGGAAGGCTACACCTTC.